A selection of T cell receptor beta chains follows, all from one sample in a study of cytomegalovirus exposure and HLA in healthy donors. Assay: immunoSEQ multiplex PCR; the TCRdb copy retains only in-frame clones and omits some. The sample includes more than 95,000 clones, roughly 80% of them seen just once. Sequenced input: PBMCs. The receptors come from a woman aged 40 to 50 in good health and CMV-seronegative. The CDR3 runs from the conserved cysteine through the conserved F or W. D genes are given only for firm matches. The listing skips clone size in some rows; elsewhere it reads once, few, many or a size class.

TRBJ1-5 | TRBV5-8 | - | - | TGTGCCAGCAGCTTGGAGGACATCGTCATGAGCAATCAGCCCCAGCATTTT | CASSLEDIVMSNQPQHF
TRBJ1-3 | TRBV7-3 | - | - | TGTGCCAGCAGCTTAACGTTTGGAGGGGCAGGTGGAAACACCATATATTTT | CASSLTFGGAGGNTIYF
TRBJ2-1 | TRBV7-2 | - | TRBD2 | TGTGCCAGCAGCCCATCAAGGACTAGCGGGAGCTACAATGAGCAGTTCTTC | CASSPSRTSGSYNEQFF
TRBJ2-4 | TRBV7-9 | once | - | TGTGCCAGCAGCGCCCGACGAGGGTTCGACATTCAGTACTTC | CASSARRGFDIQYF
TRBJ2-1 | TRBV27 | - | TRBD2 | TGTGCCAGCAGTTTATCCATCCCCGGGACTAGGTTGAATGAGCAGTTCTTC | CASSLSIPGTRLNEQFF
TRBJ2-7 | TRBV18 | - | - | TGTGCCGGCTCACCGGGGGCCACATCTCAATACGAGCAGTACTTC | CAGSPGATSQYEQYF
TRBJ1-3 | TRBV4-2 | once | - | TGTGCCAGCAGCCAAGATCACTCGACAGCCTACTCTGGAAACACCATATATTTT | CASSQDHSTAYSGNTIYF
TRBJ2-2 | TRBV18 | - | - | TGTGCCAGCTATAGGGGACAGAACACCGGGGAGCTGTTTTTT | CASYRGQNTGELFF
TRBJ1-2 | TRBV29-1 | - | - | TGCAGCGGATACAGGGACGGCTACACCTTC | CSGYRDGYTF
TRBJ2-3 | TRBV6-5 | - | - | TGTGCCAGCAGTTACCCCGGACTGGTTCAGGATACGCAGTATTTT | CASSYPGLVQDTQYF
TRBJ2-1 | TRBV29-1 | - | TRBD2 | TGCAGCGGCCTAGCGGGCCCCAATGAGCAGTTCTTC | CSGLAGPNEQFF
TRBJ2-7 | TRBV7-2 | - | - | TGTGCCAGCAGCTTAGGGGTAGGGGACTACGAGCAGTACTTC | CASSLGVGDYEQYF
TRBJ2-7 | TRBV28 | - | TRBD1 | TGTGCCAGCAGACCGGGACAGGCCTACGAGCAGTACTTC | CASRPGQAYEQYF
TRBJ1-6 | TRBV10-2 | - | - | TGCGCCAGCAGTGATGGCACAGAGCATTCACCCCTCCACTTT | CASSDGTEHSPLHF
TRBJ2-2 | TRBV27 | few | - | TGTGCCAGCGGCCCCTACACCGGGGAGCTGTTTTTT | CASGPYTGELFF
TRBJ1-1 | TRBV6-6 | - | TRBD1 | TGTGCCAGCAGCTCGACAGGGGGCGCGTACACTGAAGCTTTCTTT | CASSSTGGAYTEAFF
TRBJ1-6 | TRBV5-1 | - | - | TGCGCCAGCAGCTTGGATGGGAGTAGGAATTCACCCCTCCACTTT | CASSLDGSRNSPLHF
TRBJ2-1 | TRBV28 | few | - | TGTGCCAGCAGTTTGGGGGGACAGTTCTACAATGAGCAGTTCTTC | CASSLGGQFYNEQFF
TRBJ1-1 | TRBV19 | - | - | TGTGCCAGTAATAAGGGGAGGAGAACTGAAGCTTTCTTT | CASNKGRRTEAFF
TRBJ2-1 | TRBV4-2 | few | - | TGTGCCAGCAGCCAAGACAGGAGACTAGTCAATGAGCAGTTCTTC | CASSQDRRLVNEQFF
TRBJ2-1 | TRBV11-1 | - | - | TGTGCCAGCAGACCTTCTTGGGGGGAGGGGGGGACAAATGAGCAGTTCTTC | CASRPSWGEGGTNEQFF
TRBJ1-1 | TRBV19 | few | TRBD1 | TGTGCCAGTAATCAGGGACAGCGGCGAGCTTTCTTT | CASNQGQRRAFF
TRBJ2-3 | TRBV5-4 | - | TRBD2 | TGTGCCAGCAGCTTGGTTAGCGGGATTCACCCTTCTAGCACAGATACGCAGTATTTT | CASSLVSGIHPSSTDTQYF
TRBJ2-2 | TRBV7-7 | - | TRBD1 | TGTGCTAGCAGCTTGGCCGGGACAGGGGGCACCGGGGAGCTGTTTTTT | CASSLAGTGGTGELFF
TRBJ2-1 | TRBV29-1 | - | - | TGCAGCGTTGCTTTACTCCCGGGAACAAACAATGAGCAGTTCTTC | CSVALLPGTNNEQFF
TRBJ2-3 | TRBV19 | - | TRBD2 | TGTGCCAGTAGACGGACTAGCGGGAGGGGCACAGATACGCAGTATTTT | CASRRTSGRGTDTQYF
TRBJ2-7 | TRBV27 | - | TRBD2 | TGTGCCAGCAGCCCCCGGGACTACCAATACGAGCAGTACTTC | CASSPRDYQYEQYF
TRBJ1-6 | TRBV25-1 | few | - | TGTGCCAGCAGTGCGAGCGGTAGCTCCTATAATTCACCCCTCCACTTT | CASSASGSSYNSPLHF
TRBJ1-1 | TRBV5-1 | few | - | TGCGCCAGCAGCCGAGAGGGGAACACTGAAGCTTTCTTT | CASSREGNTEAFF
TRBJ2-5 | TRBV4-1 | - | - | TGCGCCAGCAGTACAGCCAGGAAAGAGACCCAGTACTTC | CASSTARKETQYF
TRBJ2-7 | TRBV14 | - | TRBD2 | TGTGCCAGCAGCATGGGACTAGCGGGCCAAGGATGGACCTTCTACGAGCAGTACTTC | CASSMGLAGQGWTFYEQYF
TRBJ1-6 | TRBV6-1 | - | - | TGTGCCAGCAGTGAAGCGGGGCAGGGTAATTCACCCCTCCACTTT | CASSEAGQGNSPLHF
TRBJ2-7 | TRBV28 | - | - | TGTGCCAGCACCACATCTAGGACTATATCCTACGAGCAGTACTTC | CASTTSRTISYEQYF
TRBJ2-3 | TRBV7-8 | - | TRBD2 | TGTGCCAGCAGCTTAGTCGCGACTAGCGGAGGCTTAGATACGCAGTATTTT | CASSLVATSGGLDTQYF
TRBJ2-1 | TRBV28 | few | - | TGTGCCAGCAACACGGGGGATGAGCAGTTCTTC | CASNTGDEQFF
TRBJ1-1 | TRBV19 | - | - | TGTGCCAGTAGCGAGACAGTGAACACTGAAGCTTTCTTT | CASSETVNTEAFF
TRBJ2-7 | TRBV14 | once | - | TGTGCCAGCAGCCAAGAAGCCGTCCGGAGGGACTACGAGCAGTACTTC | CASSQEAVRRDYEQYF
TRBJ2-1 | TRBV27 | - | - | TGTGCCAGCAGTTTAGCGTACGCCTACAATGAGCAGTTCTTC | CASSLAYAYNEQFF
TRBJ1-1 | TRBV6-6 | - | - | TGTGCCAGCAGACTCGACCCAGGAAACACTGAAGCTTTCTTT | CASRLDPGNTEAFF
TRBJ2-7 | TRBV29-1 | - | TRBD2 | TGCAGCGTGGAGGCGGGAGCCTACGAGCAGTACTTC | CSVEAGAYEQYF
TRBJ1-1 | TRBV28 | - | - | TGTGCCAGCAGGAGGTCTGGTGGGGGGATCAAGGCCCCTGAAGCTTTCTTT | CASRRSGGGIKAPEAFF
TRBJ2-3 | TRBV19 | - | TRBD2 | TGTGCCAGTAGTTCCGGGGGACTAGTCCGTGATACGCAGTATTTT | CASSSGGLVRDTQYF